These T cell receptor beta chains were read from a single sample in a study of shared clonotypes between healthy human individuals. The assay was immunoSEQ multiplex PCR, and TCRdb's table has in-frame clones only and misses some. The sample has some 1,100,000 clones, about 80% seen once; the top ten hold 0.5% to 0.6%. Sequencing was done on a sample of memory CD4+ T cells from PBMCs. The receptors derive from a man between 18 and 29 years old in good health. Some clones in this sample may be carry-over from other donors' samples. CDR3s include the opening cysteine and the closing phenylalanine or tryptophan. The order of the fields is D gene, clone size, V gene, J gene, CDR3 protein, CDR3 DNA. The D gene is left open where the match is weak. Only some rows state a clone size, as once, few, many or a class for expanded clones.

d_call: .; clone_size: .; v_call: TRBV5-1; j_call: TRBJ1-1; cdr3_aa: CASSLQGWNTEAFF; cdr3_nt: TGCGCCAGCAGCTTGCAGGGTTGGAACACTGAAGCTTTCTTT
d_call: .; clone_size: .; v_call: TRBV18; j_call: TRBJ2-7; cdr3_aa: CASSPPGGEQYF; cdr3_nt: TGTGCCAGCTCACCACCAGGGGGCGAGCAGTACTTC
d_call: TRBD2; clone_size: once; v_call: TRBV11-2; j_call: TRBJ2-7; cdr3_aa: CASSPTRIRTSLGEQYF; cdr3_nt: TGTGCCAGCAGCCCAACCCGAATAAGGACTAGCTTAGGAGAGCAGTACTTC
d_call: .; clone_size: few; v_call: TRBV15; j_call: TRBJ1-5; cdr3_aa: CATSRGLNQPQHF; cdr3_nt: TGTGCCACCAGCAGGGGACTCAATCAGCCCCAGCATTTT
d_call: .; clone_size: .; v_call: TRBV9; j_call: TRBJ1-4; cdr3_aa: CASSVFGGSNEKLFF; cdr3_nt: TGTGCCAGCAGCGTATTTGGGGGATCTAATGAAAAACTGTTTTTT
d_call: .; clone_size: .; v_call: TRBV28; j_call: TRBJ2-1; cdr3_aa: CASSSHLAAEYNEQFF; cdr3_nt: TGTGCCAGCAGTTCCCACCTAGCAGCCGAATACAATGAGCAGTTCTTC
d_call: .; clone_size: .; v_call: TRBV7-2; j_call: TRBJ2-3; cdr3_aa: CASSFNRDTQYF; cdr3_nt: TGTGCCAGCAGCTTTAACCGAGATACGCAGTATTTT
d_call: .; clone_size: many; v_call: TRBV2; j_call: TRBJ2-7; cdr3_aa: CASSDGPRVYEQYF; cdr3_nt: TGTGCCAGCAGTGACGGTCCCAGGGTCTACGAGCAGTACTTC
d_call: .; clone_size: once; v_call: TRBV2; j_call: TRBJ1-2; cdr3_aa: CASSASVYGYTF; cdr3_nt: TGTGCCAGCAGTGCCTCCGTCTATGGCTACACCTTC
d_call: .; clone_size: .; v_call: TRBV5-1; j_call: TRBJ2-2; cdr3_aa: CASSLALDPGELFF; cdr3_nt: TGCGCCAGCAGCTTGGCCCTGGATCCCGGGGAGCTGTTTTTT
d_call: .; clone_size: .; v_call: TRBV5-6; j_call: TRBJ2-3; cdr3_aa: CASSLRDLWSSTDTQYF; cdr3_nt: TGTGCCAGCAGCTTGCGGGACCTGTGGTCTAGCACAGATACGCAGTATTTT
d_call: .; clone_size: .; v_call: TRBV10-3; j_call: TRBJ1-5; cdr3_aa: CAISRDLSNQPQHF; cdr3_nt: TGTGCCATCAGCCGGGACCTGAGCAATCAGCCCCAGCATTTT
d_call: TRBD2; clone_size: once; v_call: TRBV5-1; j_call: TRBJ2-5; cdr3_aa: CASSLGTSGRGETQYF; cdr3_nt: TGCGCCAGCAGCTTAGGAACTAGCGGGAGAGGGGAGACCCAGTACTTC
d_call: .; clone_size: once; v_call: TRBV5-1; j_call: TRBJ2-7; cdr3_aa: CASSWSGLTYEQYF; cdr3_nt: TGCGCCAGCAGCTGGAGCGGACTAACCTACGAGCAGTACTTC
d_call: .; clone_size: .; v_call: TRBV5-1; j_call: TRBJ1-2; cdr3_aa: CASSLRGEGYTF; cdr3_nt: TGCGCCAGCAGCTTGAGAGGGGAAGGCTACACCTTC
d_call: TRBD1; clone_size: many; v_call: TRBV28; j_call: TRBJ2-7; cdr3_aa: CASAGTGFHEQYF; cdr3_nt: TGTGCCAGCGCCGGGACAGGGTTCCACGAGCAGTACTTC
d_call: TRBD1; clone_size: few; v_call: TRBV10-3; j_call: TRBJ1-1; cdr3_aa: CAIRLGQGSTEAFF; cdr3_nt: TGTGCCATCAGACTGGGACAGGGGTCCACTGAAGCTTTCTTT
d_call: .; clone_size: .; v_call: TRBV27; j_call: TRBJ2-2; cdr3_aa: CASSFRVGTGELFF; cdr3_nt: TGTGCCAGCAGTTTCAGGGTGGGCACCGGGGAGCTGTTTTTT
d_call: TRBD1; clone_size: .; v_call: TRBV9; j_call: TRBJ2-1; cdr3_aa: CASNQGVTYNEQFF; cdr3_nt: TGTGCCAGCAACCAGGGGGTTACCTACAATGAGCAGTTCTTC
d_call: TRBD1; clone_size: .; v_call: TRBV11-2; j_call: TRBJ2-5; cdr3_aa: CASSLVGRGLGKETQYF; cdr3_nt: TGTGCCAGCAGCTTAGTCGGCAGGGGGTTGGGTAAAGAGACCCAGTACTTC
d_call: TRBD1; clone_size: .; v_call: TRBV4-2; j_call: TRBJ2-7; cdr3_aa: CASSLQWGQVSYEQYF; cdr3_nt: TGTGCCAGCAGCCTCCAATGGGGACAGGTGTCCTACGAGCAGTACTTC
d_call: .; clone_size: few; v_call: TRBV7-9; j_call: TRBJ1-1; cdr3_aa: CASSLVTLNTEAFF; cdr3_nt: TGTGCCAGCAGCTTAGTCACGTTGAACACTGAAGCTTTCTTT
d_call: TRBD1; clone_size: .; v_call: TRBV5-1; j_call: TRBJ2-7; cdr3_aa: CASSLGTGGGEQYF; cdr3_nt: TGCGCCAGCAGCTTGGGGACAGGGGGCGGCGAGCAGTACTTC
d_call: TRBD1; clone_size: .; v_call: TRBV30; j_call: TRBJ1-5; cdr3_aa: CAWSGDRGPNQPQHF; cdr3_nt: TGTGCCTGGAGCGGGGACAGGGGTCCCAATCAGCCCCAGCATTTT
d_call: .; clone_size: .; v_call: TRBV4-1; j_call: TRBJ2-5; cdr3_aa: CASSQLGATGEQYF; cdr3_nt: TGCGCCAGCAGCCAATTGGGGGCAACGGGAGAGCAGTACTTC
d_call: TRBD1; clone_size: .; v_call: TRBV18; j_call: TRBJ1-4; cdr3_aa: CASSPSSLPTGLLEKLFF; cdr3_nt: TGTGCCAGCTCACCAAGTAGTCTACCGACAGGGCTTTTAGAAAAACTGTTTTTT
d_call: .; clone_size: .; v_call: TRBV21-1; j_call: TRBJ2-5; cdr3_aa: CASARTCRETQYF; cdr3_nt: TGTGCCAGCGCCCGGACTTGCCGGGAGACCCAGTACTTC
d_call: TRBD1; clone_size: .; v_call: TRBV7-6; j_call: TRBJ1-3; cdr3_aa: CASSERDRGRNTIYF; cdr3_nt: TGTGCCAGCAGCGAGCGGGACAGGGGGCGAAACACCATATATTTT
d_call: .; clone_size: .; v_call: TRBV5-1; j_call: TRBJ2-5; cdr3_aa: CASSSPEEGTQYF; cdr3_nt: TGCGCCAGCAGCTCACCCGAGGAAGGGACCCAGTACTTC
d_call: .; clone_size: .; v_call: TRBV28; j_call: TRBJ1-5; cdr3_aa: CASSIQGAQPQHF; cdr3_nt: TGTGCCAGCAGTATACAGGGTGCTCAGCCCCAGCATTTT
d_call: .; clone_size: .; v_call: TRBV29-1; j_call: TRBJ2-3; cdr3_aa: CSVDPGGSYPTDTQYF; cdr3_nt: TGCAGCGTTGATCCCGGGGGCTCTTATCCCACAGATACGCAGTATTTT
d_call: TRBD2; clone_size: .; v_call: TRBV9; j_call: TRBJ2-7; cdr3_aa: CASSVRAGVSEQYF; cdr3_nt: TGTGCCAGCAGCGTGCGAGCGGGAGTTTCCGAGCAGTACTTC
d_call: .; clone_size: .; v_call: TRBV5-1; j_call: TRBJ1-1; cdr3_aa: CASRIKGGTEAFF; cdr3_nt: TGCGCCAGCCGGATCAAGGGAGGCACTGAAGCTTTCTTT
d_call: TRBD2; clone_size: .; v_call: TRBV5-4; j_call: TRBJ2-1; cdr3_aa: CASRSSGSRYNEQFF; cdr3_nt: TGTGCCAGCAGATCTAGCGGGAGTCGCTACAATGAGCAGTTCTTC
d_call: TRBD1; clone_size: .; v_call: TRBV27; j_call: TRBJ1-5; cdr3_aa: CASGGRGNQPQHF; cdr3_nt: TGTGCCAGCGGTGGCAGGGGGAACCAGCCCCAGCATTTT
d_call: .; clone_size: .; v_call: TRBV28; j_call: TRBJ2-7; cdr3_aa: CASSSIDIYEQYF; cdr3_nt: TGTGCCAGCAGCTCCATCGACATATACGAGCAGTACTTC
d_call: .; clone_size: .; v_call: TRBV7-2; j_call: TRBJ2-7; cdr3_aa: CASSSGPLYEQYF; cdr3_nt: TGTGCCAGCAGTTCCGGCCCCCTCTACGAGCAGTACTTC
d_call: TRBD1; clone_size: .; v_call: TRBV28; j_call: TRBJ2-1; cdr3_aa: CASSGTGGGKGEQFF; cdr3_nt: TGTGCCAGCAGTGGGACAGGGGGCGGGAAGGGTGAGCAGTTCTTC
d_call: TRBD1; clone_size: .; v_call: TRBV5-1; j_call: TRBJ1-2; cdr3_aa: CASSLVPGQYGYTF; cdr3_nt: TGCGCCAGCAGCTTGGTTCCGGGACAGTATGGCTACACCTTC
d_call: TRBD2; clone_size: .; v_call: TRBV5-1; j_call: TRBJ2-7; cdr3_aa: CASRLREGLFFEQYF; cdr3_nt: TGCGCCAGCAGATTGCGGGAGGGCCTGTTTTTCGAGCAGTACTTC
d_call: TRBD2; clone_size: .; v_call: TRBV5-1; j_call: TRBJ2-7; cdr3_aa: CASSLGPSGLTSYEQYF; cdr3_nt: TGCGCCAGCAGCTTGGGTCCTAGCGGCCTAACTTCCTACGAGCAGTACTTC
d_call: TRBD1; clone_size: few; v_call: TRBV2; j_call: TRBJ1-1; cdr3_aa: CASTRDRGTEAFF; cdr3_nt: TGTGCCAGCACACGGGACAGGGGCACTGAAGCTTTCTTT
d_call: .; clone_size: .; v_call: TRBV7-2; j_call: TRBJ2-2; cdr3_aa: CASSARLTTGELFF; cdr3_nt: TGTGCCAGCAGCGCCCGTTTAACCACCGGGGAGCTGTTTTTT
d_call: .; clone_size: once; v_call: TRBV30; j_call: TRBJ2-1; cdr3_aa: CAWSSGASEQFF; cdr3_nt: TGTGCCTGGAGTTCAGGGGCCAGCGAGCAGTTCTTC
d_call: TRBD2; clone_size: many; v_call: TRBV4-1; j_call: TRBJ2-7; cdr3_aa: CASSPREGPYEQYF; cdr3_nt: TGCGCCAGCAGCCCGCGGGAGGGCCCCTACGAGCAGTACTTC
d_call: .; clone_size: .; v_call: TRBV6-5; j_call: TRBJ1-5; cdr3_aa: CASKPAPHNQPQHF; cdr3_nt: TGTGCCAGCAAGCCGGCACCCCATAATCAGCCCCAGCATTTT
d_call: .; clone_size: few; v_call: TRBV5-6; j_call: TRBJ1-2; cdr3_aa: CASSLRQVNRYGYTF; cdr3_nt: TGTGCCAGCAGCCTACGACAGGTTAACCGCTATGGCTACACCTTC